These 32 T cell receptor beta chains were sequenced from one sample in a study of T cell repertoires in cytomegalovirus infection. Via MiXCR, TCRdb re-called the reads, giving one row per CDR3 protein. Here the sample spans about 240,000 distinct CDR3 sequences, approximately 7% being singletons. Source material: PBMCs. The receptor source for this set is a human donor in good health (CMV status not recorded). Some clones in this sample may be carry-over from other donors' samples.

The chain is built from TRBV20-1 and TRBJ2-5; D tentatively fits TRBD1 or TRBD2 (5 bases each). Germline V CDR1 and CDR2: DFQATT, SNEGSKA (reference sequence). V was clipped by 0 bases and J by 5 bases, with 13 bases between them. The CDR3 covers 14 residues. CDR3 nucleotides: TGCAGTGCTAGAGATTGGGGGAGAGGGGAGACCCAGTACTTC. Encoded protein: CSARDWGRGETQYF.

There are many counts of this clonotype. The V and J genes are TRBV6-1 and TRBJ1-1, with D possibly being TRBD1 (6 bases). The CDR3 contains 14 residues. V was pared by 5 bases and J by 3 bases, with 13 bases between. Germline loops: CDR1 MNHNS, CDR2 SASEGT. The CDR3 reads CASSRRGGDTEAFF. CDR3 DNA sequence: TGTGCCAGCAGTCGAAGGGGGGGAGACACTGAAGCTTTCTTT.

This clonotype was recorded at least ten times. The gene calls are TRBV20-1 and TRBJ1-5, with D unresolved. Germline CDR1 reads DFQATT; CDR2 reads SNEGSKA (reference sequence). The CDR3 spans 15 residues. V lost 5 bases to trimming and J lost 3 bases, with 17 bases between them. CDR3 coding DNA: TGCAGTGCTCCCACGGCCGGGCTTGACAATCAGCCCCAGCATTTT. This sequence encodes CSAPTAGLDNQPQHF.

The table lists this clonotype with many counts. The rearrangement links TRBV7-2 to TRBJ2-4, with no clear D. Germline-derived CDR1 and CDR2 are SGHTA and FQGNSA. The CDR3 totals 16 residues. Trimming removed 2 bases at V and 1 base at J, with 12 bases between. CDR3 amino acids: CASSLSPAPAKNIQYF. The CDR3 DNA sequence: TGTGCCAGCAGCTTATCCCCAGCGCCGGCCAAAAACATTCAGTACTTC.

This clonotype turned up a few times. This CDR3 reads CASSLRADATYEQYF. CDR3 DNA: TGCGCCAGCAGCCTCCGGGCTGACGCAACCTACGAGCAGTACTTC. V usage is TRBV5-1 and J usage is TRBJ2-7; D gene ambiguous. Germline CDR1 and CDR2: SGHRS and YFSETQ. Deletions cut 4 bases from V and 2 bases from J, with 16 bases between. This CDR3 spans 15 amino acids.

In this sample, this clonotype turned up many times. The chain couples TRBV6-2 or TRBV6-3 to TRBJ1-1, with no clear D. The CDR3 has 16 amino acids. Trimming stripped 0 bases from V and 6 bases from J, with 17 bases between. CDR1 and CDR2 from the germline V gene are MNHEY and SVGEGT. In DNA, the CDR3 is TGTGCCAGCAGTTACTCCAGGTTGACCTTGACTTCTGAAGCTTTCTTT. Protein sequence: CASSYSRLTLTSEAFF.

This clonotype was detected ten times or more. The CDR3 sequence is CASSQMNQPQHF. CDR3 nucleotide sequence: TGTGCCAGCAGCCAAATGAATCAGCCCCAGCATTTT. V usage is TRBV4-2 and J usage is TRBJ1-5; D call uncertain. Between the trimmed V and J ends, which lost 2 bases and 4 bases, there was a span of 3 bases. CDR3 size: 12 residues. Germline V CDR1 and CDR2: LGHNA, YNFKEQ.

This clonotype was detected many times. The rearrangement uses TRBV7-2 and TRBJ2-1, with D possibly being TRBD2 (5 bases). CDR1 is SGHTA and CDR2 is FQGNSA in the germline V gene. The V end was cut by 4 bases, the J end by 0 bases, with 10 bases between. The length of the CDR3 is 15 residues. The CDR3 sequence: CASSSSLSSYNEQFF. The CDR3, as DNA: TGTGCCAGCAGCTCTAGCCTGAGCTCCTACAATGAGCAGTTCTTC.

This clonotype was seen many times. The V and J genes are TRBV7-2 and TRBJ2-5; D ambiguous. Trimming cost V 3 bases and J 7 bases, with 18 bases left between them. This CDR3 comprises 15 residues. CDR1 is SGHTA and CDR2 is FQGNSA in the germline V gene. CDR3 in DNA: TGTGCCAGCAGCTTTCCCCTCGGCCCGTCAGGGACCCAGTACTTC. The encoded protein is CASSFPLGPSGTQYF.

This clonotype has ten or more counts. CDR3 sequence: CASSKRSYNEQFF. In DNA form, the CDR3 reads TGTGCCAGCAGCAAACGCAGCTACAATGAGCAGTTCTTC. This chain links TRBV7-2 with TRBJ2-1; the D is unclear. CDR3 length: 13 residues. Germline CDR1 reads SGHTA; CDR2 reads FQGNSA. V lost 5 bases to trimming and J lost 3 bases, with 8 bases between them.

The rearrangement uses TRBV6-5 and TRBJ1-4; D is ambiguous. V lost 4 bases to trimming and J lost 0 bases, with 9 bases between them. The CDR3 contains 15 residues. Germline CDR1 is MNHEY and CDR2 is SVGAGI. CDR3 protein: CASSLTVATNEKLFF. The CDR3 region has the DNA TGTGCCAGCAGTTTGACGGTTGCAACTAATGAAAAACTGTTTTTT.

This clonotype was seen many times. The chain uses TRBV4-1 and TRBJ1-2, with TRBD1 as a possible D gene (6 bases). This CDR3 region has 15 residues. Trimming left V 1 base short and J 4 bases short, with 13 bases between. The germline gives CDR1 MGHRA, CDR2 YSYEKL. The CDR3 reads CASSQVIGTPYGYTF. DNA of the CDR3: TGCGCCAGCAGCCAAGTTATCGGGACACCCTATGGCTACACCTTC.

The table lists this clonotype with many counts. J is TRBJ2-7 and V is TRBV5-6; D ambiguous. The length of the CDR3 is 14 residues. Germline assignment: CDR1 SGHDT and CDR2 YYEEEE. V lost 0 bases and J lost 3, with 10 bases in between. DNA for the CDR3: TGTGCCAGCAGCTTGGTGCCGGGCGTCTACGAGCAGTACTTC. Protein: CASSLVPGVYEQYF.

This clonotype came up many times. The CDR3 DNA follows: TGTGCCAGCAGTTCCGCCCCCGAGCAGTACTTC. Translation gives CASSSAPEQYF. V and J are TRBV6-2 or TRBV6-3 and TRBJ2-7, with D unresolved. The CDR3 length is 11 residues. Trimming pared 4 bases from V and 6 bases from J, leaving 7 bases between. The germline CDR1 and CDR2 sequences are MNHEY and SVGEGT.

This clonotype was recorded a few times. V usage is TRBV20-1 and J usage is TRBJ2-1; 12 bases are shared with TRBD2. This CDR3 contains 17 residues. Germline assignment: CDR1 DFQATT and CDR2 SNEGSKA (reference sequence). Losses at the gene ends were 4 bases for V and 0 bases for J; bases not matched to a gene: 7. The CDR3 DNA reads TGCAGTGCTAAGACTAGCGGGGGTCTGGTCTCCTACAATGAGCAGTTCTTC. Amino acid sequence: CSAKTSGGLVSYNEQFF.

This chain connects TRBV14 to TRBJ2-2, with TRBD1 identical over 10 bases. With V trimmed by 5 bases and J by 2 bases, 11 bases remained unmatched. The CDR3 is made up of 18 amino acids. CDR1 SGHDN and CDR2 FVKESK come from the germline V gene. The CDR3 nucleotides read TGTGCCAGCAGCACTGACAGGGGGCTACTTCTTAACACCGGGGAGCTGTTTTTT. Amino acid sequence: CASSTDRGLLLNTGELFF.

This clonotype was recorded at least ten times. The chain employs TRBV4-1 and TRBJ1-1; 9 positions match TRBD1. Germline CDR1 is MGHRA and CDR2 is YSYEKL. V shed 2 bases, J shed 6 bases, and the junction held 7 bases outside the gene matches. This CDR3 has 15 residues. This CDR3 is CASSQLGQGRPEAFF. The CDR3 DNA sequence: TGCGCCAGCAGCCAATTGGGACAGGGTAGACCTGAAGCTTTCTTT.

This clonotype was observed at least ten times. This sequence joins TRBV20-1 and TRBJ2-7; the match to TRBD1 covers 9 bases. The CDR3 contains 13 residues. The germline V gene encodes CDR1 DFQATT and CDR2 SNEGSKA (reference sequence). The ends lost 3 bases at V and 7 bases at J; junction bases unmatched: 7. CDR3 coding DNA: TGCAGTGCTAGGGGATCGGGACAGGGAGAGCAGTACTTC. Translated: CSARGSGQGEQYF.

In this sample, this clonotype turned up a few times. This rearrangement joins TRBV28 to TRBJ2-1, with 8 positions matching TRBD2. Unmatched junction bases numbered 8, after V lost 3 bases and J lost 7 bases. The CDR3 spans 15 residues. Germline V CDR1 and CDR2: MDHEN, SYDVKM. This CDR3 reads CASSLTGGDGNEQFF. CDR3 in DNA: TGTGCCAGCAGTTTGACGGGGGGGGACGGGAATGAGCAGTTCTTC.

This clonotype was seen ten or more times. This chain joins TRBV7-2 and TRBJ1-5; the D is unclear. This CDR3 spans 15 amino acids. Per germline, CDR1 SGHTA and CDR2 FQGNSA. Trimming cost V 0 bases and J 4 bases, with 10 bases left between them. Here the CDR3 DNA reads TGTGCCAGCAGCTTAGCAGGGAGGGAAAATCAGCCCCAGCATTTT. This encodes CASSLAGRENQPQHF.

This clonotype was counted at least ten times. The chain uses TRBV28 and TRBJ2-1, with D maybe TRBD2 (7 bases). Germline V lookup: CDR1 MDHEN, CDR2 SYDVKM. CDR3 size: 14 residues. Trimming pared 4 bases from V and 2 bases from J, leaving 9 bases between. CDR3 residues: CASSSGGPYNEQFF. DNA for the CDR3: TGTGCCAGCAGTTCCGGGGGGCCCTACAATGAGCAGTTCTTC.

This clonotype was detected ten times or more. The rearrangement uses TRBV11-2 and TRBJ1-6; D is possibly TRBD1 (6 bases). Germline V gene lookup returns CDR1 SGHAT and CDR2 FQNNGV. The CDR3 is 15 residues long. The V and J ends lost 5 bases and 10 bases respectively, with 18 bases between them. CDR3 sequence (DNA): TGTGCCAGCAGCCCAGACCCACAGGGTTACTCACCCCTCCACTTT. Its protein is CASSPDPQGYSPLHF.

This clonotype was seen a few times. V gene TRBV19 combines with J gene TRBJ2-5; TRBD2 matches at 11 bases. Looked up from germline, CDR1 is LNHDA and CDR2 is SQIVND (reference sequence). The CDR3 sequence is 15 residues long. J gave up 5 bases and V 3 bases, and 5 bases lay outside the gene matches. The CDR3 region is CASSIGSGGGETQYF. The DNA for the CDR3 is TGTGCCAGTAGTATTGGTAGCGGGGGGGGGGAGACCCAGTACTTC.

The table lists this clonotype with many counts. The chain combines TRBV6-2 or TRBV6-3 with TRBJ1-1; a possible D gene is TRBD1 (5 bases). CDR3 size: 15 residues. The ends were cut back, 8 bases at V and 1 base at J, with 17 bases in the middle. Per germline, CDR1 MNHEY and CDR2 SVGEGT. The CDR3 region is CASFQGGFQNTEAFF. CDR3 DNA: TGTGCCAGCTTCCAGGGCGGGTTCCAGAACACTGAAGCTTTCTTT.

This clonotype was observed many times. This chain links TRBV19 with TRBJ1-1; D is unresolved. The CDR3 covers 14 residues. V lost 7 bases, J lost 5 bases, and 17 bases lay in between. Germline loops: CDR1 LNHDA, CDR2 SQIVND (reference sequence). The CDR3 reads CASTQTGLRTEAFF. The DNA of the CDR3 is TGTGCCAGTACCCAGACGGGATTACGGACTGAAGCTTTCTTT.

This clonotype came up many times. This rearrangement joins TRBV7-9 to TRBJ1-6, with 8 bases that match TRBD1. The CDR3 loop spans 17 amino acids. J lost 14 bases, V lost 1 base, and 16 bases had no gene match. The V gene's germline CDR1 is SEHNR and CDR2 FQNEAQ (reference sequence). The CDR3: CASSLEILGQGKLALHF. The CDR3 DNA is TGTGCCAGCAGCTTAGAAATATTAGGACAGGGCAAGTTGGCCCTCCACTTT.

This clonotype was found many times. The rearrangement joins TRBV10-3 to TRBJ1-5; TRBD1 agrees at 8 bases. The CDR3 covers 13 residues. The germline V gene encodes CDR1 ENHRY and CDR2 SYGVKD. The V and J ends lost 7 bases and 6 bases, in that order; junction bases with no gene match: 5. CDR3: CAINEDRAQPQHF. The CDR3 DNA follows: TGTGCCATCAACGAGGACAGGGCTCAGCCCCAGCATTTT.

This clonotype has ten or more counts. The chain carries TRBV7-2 and TRBJ1-5, with TRBD1 matching over 7 bases. This CDR3 region has 15 residues. Germline CDR1 SGHTA, CDR2 FQGNSA. Germline trimming cut 5 bases from V and 4 bases from J; bases unmatched to any gene: 8. CDR3 nucleotide sequence: TGTGCCAGCAGCGCCCACAGGGGAGGTAATCAGCCCCAGCATTTT. It encodes CASSAHRGGNQPQHF.

This clonotype showed up many times. The rearrangement joins TRBV6-1 to TRBJ2-6; no clear D gene. The CDR3 totals 14 residues. Germline CDR1 reads MNHNS; CDR2 reads SASEGT. V lost 5 bases to trimming and J lost 1 base, with 6 bases between them. The CDR3 coding sequence is TGTGCCAGCAGTTCTGAGTCTGGGGCCAACGTCCTGACTTTC. It encodes CASSSESGANVLTF.

At least ten counts were recorded for this clonotype. V is TRBV7-6 and J is TRBJ2-2, with D tentatively TRBD1 (5 bases). V was cut by 1 base and J by 2 bases, with 8 bases left in between. Germline V CDR1 and CDR2: SGHVS, FNYEAQ. The CDR3 length is 15 residues. In DNA, the CDR3 is TGTGCCAGCAGCTTAGTCCAGGGCAACACCGGGGAGCTGTTTTTT. Its protein product is CASSLVQGNTGELFF.

In its sample, this clonotype was seen many times. The J gene is TRBJ2-1, the V gene TRBV5-6, with 11 positions matching TRBD2. Trimming took 9 bases from V and 7 from J; bases not matched to a gene: 12. Looked up from germline, CDR1 is SGHDT and CDR2 is YYEEEE. The CDR3 has 15 residues. CDR3 nucleotides: TGTGCCACCCAGAGACCGGGACTAGCGGTAAATGAGCAGTTCTTC. Protein product: CATQRPGLAVNEQFF. Filled out from reference TRBV5-6 and TRBJ2-1, the complete variable domain reads DAGVTQSPTHLIKTRGQQVTLRCSPKSGHDTVSWYQQALGQGPQFIFQYYEEEERQRGNFPDRFSGHQFPNYSSELNVNALLLGDSALYLCATQRPGLAVNEQFFGPGTRLTVL.

In its sample, this clonotype was seen many times. The chain combines TRBV7-2 with TRBJ1-2; a possible D gene is TRBD1 (6 bases). The germline CDR1 and CDR2 sequences are SGHTA and FQGNSA. The germline V and J ends were trimmed by 5 bases and 4 bases, with 17 bases remaining between them. This CDR3 is 15 amino acids long. CDR3 sequence (DNA): TGTGCCAGCAGCCTAGACGGGACAAGGACCTATGGCTACACCTTC. Translating gives CASSLDGTRTYGYTF. The variable domain in full, with the rest retrieved from reference TRBV7-2 and TRBJ1-2, is GAGVSQSPSNKVTEKGKDVELRCDPISGHTALYWYRQSLGQGLEFLIYFQGNSAPDKSGLPSDRFSAERTGGSVSTLTIQRTQQEDSAVYLCASSLDGTRTYGYTFGSGTRLTVV.